The entry below describes one T cell receptor (beta chain). In the original analysis: Nucleated cell number was recorded as an estimate derived from reference gene primer amplification. Libraries were prepared by immunoSEQ multiplex PCR; TCRdb keeps only in-frame clonotypes and omits some of them. From that table come the V and J calls and clone size; the DNA was used to work out D and trimming. This sample yields approximately 240,000 clones, of which over 80% are seen a single time; 5.5% to 8% belongs to the top ten. The data are from a study of blood T cell repertoires in COVID-19. Background on the study: The study drew acute and convalescent COVID-19 samples from the United States, Italy and Spain. T cells, B-cell-depleted T cells, or PBMCs supplied cDNA or gDNA.

Looked up from germline, CDR1 is SGHRS and CDR2 is YFSETQ. The V and J ends lost 0 bases and 9 bases respectively, with 16 bases between them. This CDR3 spans 15 amino acids. This chain uses TRBV5-1 with TRBJ2-1; a weak D match, TRBD2 (6 bases). The sequence came from a woman between 55 and 75 years old with active or convalescent COVID-19. Sequencing input: peripheral blood. This chain's CDR3 is CASSLGGLSVGEQFF. In nucleotides, the CDR3 is TGCGCCAGCAGCTTGGGGGGACTTAGCGTCGGTGAGCAGTTCTTC.